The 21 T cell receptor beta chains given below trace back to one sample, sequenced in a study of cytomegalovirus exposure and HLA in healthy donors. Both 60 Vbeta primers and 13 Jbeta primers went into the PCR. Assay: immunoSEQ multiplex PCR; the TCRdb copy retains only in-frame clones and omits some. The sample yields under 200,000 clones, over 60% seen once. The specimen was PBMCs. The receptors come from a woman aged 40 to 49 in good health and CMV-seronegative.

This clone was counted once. Here the CDR3 reads CASSPEQGDHQPQHF. The CDR3 DNA is TGTGCCAGCTCACCCGAACAGGGGGATCATCAGCCCCAGCATTTT. The V gene is TRBV18, the J gene TRBJ1-5; TRBD1 aligns across 8 bases. The CDR3 is 15 residues long. The trim removed 3 bases at V and 5 bases at J, leaving 6 bases unmatched. CDR1 is KGHSH, CDR2 LQKENI, per germline.

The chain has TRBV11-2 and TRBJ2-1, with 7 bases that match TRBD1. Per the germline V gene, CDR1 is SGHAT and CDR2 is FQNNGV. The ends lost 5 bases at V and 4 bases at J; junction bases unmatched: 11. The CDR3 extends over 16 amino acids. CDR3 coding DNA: TGTGCCAGCAGCACGGACAGGTTATTTGGGTACAATGAGCAGTTCTTC. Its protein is CASSTDRLFGYNEQFF. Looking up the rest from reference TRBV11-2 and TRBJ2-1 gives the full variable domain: EAGVAQSPRYKIIEKRQSVAFWCNPISGHATLYWYQQILGQGPKLLIQFQNNGVVDDSQLPKDRFSAERLKGVDSTLKIQPAKLEDSAVYLCASSTDRLFGYNEQFFGPGTRLTVL.

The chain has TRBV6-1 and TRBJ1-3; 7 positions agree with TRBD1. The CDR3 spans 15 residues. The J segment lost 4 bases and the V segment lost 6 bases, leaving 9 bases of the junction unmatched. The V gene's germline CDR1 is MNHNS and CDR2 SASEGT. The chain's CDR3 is CASRNRDSTGNTIYF. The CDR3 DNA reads TGTGCCAGCAGAAACCGGGACAGCACAGGAAACACCATATATTTT.

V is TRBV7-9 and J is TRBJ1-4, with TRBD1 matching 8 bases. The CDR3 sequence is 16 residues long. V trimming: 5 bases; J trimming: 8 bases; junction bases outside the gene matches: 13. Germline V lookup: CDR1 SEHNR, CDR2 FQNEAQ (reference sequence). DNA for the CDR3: TGTGCCAGCAGCCCAACAGGGGGGAGGGACCGAGAAAAACTGTTTTTT. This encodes CASSPTGGRDREKLFF. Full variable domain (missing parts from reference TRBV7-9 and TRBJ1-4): DTGVSQNPRHKITKRGQNVTFRCDPISEHNRLYWYRQTLGQGPEFLTYFQNEAQLEKSRLLSDRFSAERPKGSFSTLEIQRTEQGDSAMYLCASSPTGGRDREKLFFGSGTQLSVL.

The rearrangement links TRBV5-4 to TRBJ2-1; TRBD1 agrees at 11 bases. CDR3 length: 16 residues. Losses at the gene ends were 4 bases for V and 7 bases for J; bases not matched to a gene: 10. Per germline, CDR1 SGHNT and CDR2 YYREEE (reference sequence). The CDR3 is CASSPKPGQGVNEQFF. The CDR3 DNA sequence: TGTGCCAGCAGCCCCAAACCGGGACAGGGGGTGAATGAGCAGTTCTTC.

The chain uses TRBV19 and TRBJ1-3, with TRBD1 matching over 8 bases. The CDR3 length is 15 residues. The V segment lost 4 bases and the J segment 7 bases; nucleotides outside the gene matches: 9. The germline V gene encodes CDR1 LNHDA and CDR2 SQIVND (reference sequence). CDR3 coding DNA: TGTGCCAGTAGTAAAAACAGGGGGTTGGTGAACACCATATATTTT. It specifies CASSKNRGLVNTIYF.

In DNA form, the CDR3 reads TGCAGTGCTAGAGAGACTTACCAGCTGTTTTTT. Translation gives CSARETYQLFF. The chain recombines TRBV20-1 with TRBJ1-4; no firm D call. V gave up 0 bases and J gave up 14 bases, with 10 bases separating them. CDR1 DFQATT and CDR2 SNEGSKA come from the germline V gene (reference sequence). This CDR3 is 11 amino acids long.

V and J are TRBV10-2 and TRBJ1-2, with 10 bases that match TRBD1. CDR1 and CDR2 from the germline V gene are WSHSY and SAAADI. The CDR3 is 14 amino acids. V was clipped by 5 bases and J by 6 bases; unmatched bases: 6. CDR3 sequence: CASSPTGGGDGYTF. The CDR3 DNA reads TGCGCCAGCAGTCCGACAGGGGGCGGAGATGGCTACACCTTC.

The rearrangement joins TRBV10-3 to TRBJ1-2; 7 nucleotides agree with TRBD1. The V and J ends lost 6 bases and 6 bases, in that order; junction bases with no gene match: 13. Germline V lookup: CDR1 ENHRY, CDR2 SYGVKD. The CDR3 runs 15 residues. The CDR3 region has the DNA TGTGCCATCAGACGACAGGGTGGGGCTCTTGATGGCTACACCTTC. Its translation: CAIRRQGGALDGYTF.

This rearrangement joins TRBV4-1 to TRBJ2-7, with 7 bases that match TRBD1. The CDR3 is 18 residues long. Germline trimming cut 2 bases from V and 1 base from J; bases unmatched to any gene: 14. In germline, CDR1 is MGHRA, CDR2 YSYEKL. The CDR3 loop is CASSQPKIYGQESYEQYF. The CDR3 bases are TGCGCCAGCAGCCAACCAAAAATTTATGGACAGGAGTCCTACGAGCAGTACTTC.

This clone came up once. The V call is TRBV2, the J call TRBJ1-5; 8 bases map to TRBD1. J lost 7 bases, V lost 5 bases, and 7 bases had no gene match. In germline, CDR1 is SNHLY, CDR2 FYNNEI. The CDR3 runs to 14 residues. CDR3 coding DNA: TGTGCCAGCAGTACCGACAGGGGAGAACAGCCCCAGCATTTT. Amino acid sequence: CASSTDRGEQPQHF.

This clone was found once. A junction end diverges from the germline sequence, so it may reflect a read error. The CDR3 loop is CSSSPLRQYSLGEQYF. DNA for the CDR3: TGTTCCAGCAGCCCTCTTAGACAGTACTCCCTTGGCGAGCAGTACTTC. The chain links TRBV7-9 to TRBJ2-7; D is perhaps TRBD1 (5 bases). The CDR3 sequence is 16 residues long. The germline V gene encodes CDR1 SEHNR and CDR2 FQNEAQ (reference sequence). Full variable domain (missing parts from reference TRBV7-9 and TRBJ2-7): DTGVSQNPRHKITKRGQNVTFRCDPISEHNRLYWYRQTLGQGPEFLTYFQNEAQLEKSRLLSDRFSAERPKGSFSTLEIQRTEQGDSAMYLCSSSPLRQYSLGEQYFGPGTRLTVT.

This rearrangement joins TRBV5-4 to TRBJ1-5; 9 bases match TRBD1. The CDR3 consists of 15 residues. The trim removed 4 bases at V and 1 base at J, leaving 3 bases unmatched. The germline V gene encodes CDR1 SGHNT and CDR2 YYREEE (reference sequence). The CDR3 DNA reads TGTGCCAGCAGCCCCGGGACAGGGAGCAATCAGCCCCAGCATTTT. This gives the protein CASSPGTGSNQPQHF.

The CDR3 bases are TGTGCCTGGACGGGGGATTCCTACAATGAGCAGTTCTTC. Translating gives CAWTGDSYNEQFF. The V call is TRBV30, the J call TRBJ2-1; possible D gene TRBD2, 6 bases. Germline CDR1 and CDR2: GTSNPN and SVGIG (reference sequence). Trimming pared 4 bases from V and 1 base from J, leaving 8 bases between. The CDR3 extends over 13 amino acids.

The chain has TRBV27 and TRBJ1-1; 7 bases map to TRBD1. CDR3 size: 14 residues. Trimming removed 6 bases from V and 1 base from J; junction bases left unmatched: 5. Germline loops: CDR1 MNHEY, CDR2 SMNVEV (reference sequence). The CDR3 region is CASRTDRQNTEAFF. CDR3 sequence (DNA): TGTGCCAGCAGGACGGACAGGCAGAACACTGAAGCTTTCTTT.

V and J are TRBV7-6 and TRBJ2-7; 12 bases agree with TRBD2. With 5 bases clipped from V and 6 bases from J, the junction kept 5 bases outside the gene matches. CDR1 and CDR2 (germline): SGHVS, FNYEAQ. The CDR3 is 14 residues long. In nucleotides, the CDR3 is TGTGCCAGCAGCAGAGGACTAGCGGGGATCGAGCAGTACTTC. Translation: CASSRGLAGIEQYF.

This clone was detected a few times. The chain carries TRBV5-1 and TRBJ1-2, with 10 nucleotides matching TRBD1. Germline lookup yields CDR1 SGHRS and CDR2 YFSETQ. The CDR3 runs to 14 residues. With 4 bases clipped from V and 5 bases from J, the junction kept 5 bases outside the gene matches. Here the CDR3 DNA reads TGCGCCAGCAGCGTGACAGGGGGCGTTTATGGCTACACCTTC. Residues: CASSVTGGVYGYTF.

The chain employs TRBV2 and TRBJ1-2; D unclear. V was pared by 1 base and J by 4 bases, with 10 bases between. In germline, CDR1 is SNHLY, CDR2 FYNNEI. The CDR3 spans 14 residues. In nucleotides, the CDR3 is TGTGCCAGCAGTGAAGGAGCCCTTGGCTATGGCTACACCTTC. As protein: CASSEGALGYGYTF.

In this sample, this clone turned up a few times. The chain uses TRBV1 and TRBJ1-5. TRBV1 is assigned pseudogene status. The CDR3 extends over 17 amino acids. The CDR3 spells CTSSQLRGGGADQPQHF. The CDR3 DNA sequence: TGCACCAGCAGCCAACTACGGGGAGGAGGGGCCGATCAGCCCCAGCATTTT.

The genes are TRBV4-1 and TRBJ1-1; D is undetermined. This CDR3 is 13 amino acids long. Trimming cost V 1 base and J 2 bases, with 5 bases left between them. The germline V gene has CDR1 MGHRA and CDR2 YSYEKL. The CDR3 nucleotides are TGCGCCAGCAGCCAAGGTGTAAACACTGAAGCTTTCTTT. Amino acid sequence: CASSQGVNTEAFF.

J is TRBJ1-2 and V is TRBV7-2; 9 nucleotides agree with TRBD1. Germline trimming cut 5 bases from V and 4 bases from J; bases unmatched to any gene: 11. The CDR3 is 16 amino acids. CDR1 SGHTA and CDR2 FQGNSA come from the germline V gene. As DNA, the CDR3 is TGTGCCAGCAGCCTGGTGGGTGGGACAGGGTCCTATGGCTACACCTTC. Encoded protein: CASSLVGGTGSYGYTF.